This T cell receptor (beta chain) came from a study of blood T cell repertoires in COVID-19. On the study more broadly: The samples span acute and convalescent COVID-19 from the United States, Italy and Spain.

CDR3 size: 20 residues. Trimming at V came to 2 bases and at J to 0 bases, leaving 15 bases not matched to a gene. In the authors' methods: Quantification of nucleated cells was approximated via reference gene primer amplification. The table came from immunoSEQ multiplex PCR; TCRdb's copy has only in-frame clones and leaves some out. From that table come the V and J calls and clone size; the DNA was used to work out D and trimming. The data show hundreds of thousands of clones, roughly 80% seen once. The genes are TRBV23-1 and TRBJ2-1; 8 nucleotides match TRBD1. TRBV23-1 carries the ORF label, with uncertain function. This receptor was taken from a woman in her 40s who had been exposed to COVID-19. Sequencing was carried out using PBMCs or T cells enriched from blood (not recorded which). CDR3 nucleotides: TGCGCCAGCAGTCAAAGGTTGGCAGGGGGCAAATCTAGCTCCTACAATGAGCAGTTCTTC. It translates to CASSQRLAGGKSSSYNEQFF.